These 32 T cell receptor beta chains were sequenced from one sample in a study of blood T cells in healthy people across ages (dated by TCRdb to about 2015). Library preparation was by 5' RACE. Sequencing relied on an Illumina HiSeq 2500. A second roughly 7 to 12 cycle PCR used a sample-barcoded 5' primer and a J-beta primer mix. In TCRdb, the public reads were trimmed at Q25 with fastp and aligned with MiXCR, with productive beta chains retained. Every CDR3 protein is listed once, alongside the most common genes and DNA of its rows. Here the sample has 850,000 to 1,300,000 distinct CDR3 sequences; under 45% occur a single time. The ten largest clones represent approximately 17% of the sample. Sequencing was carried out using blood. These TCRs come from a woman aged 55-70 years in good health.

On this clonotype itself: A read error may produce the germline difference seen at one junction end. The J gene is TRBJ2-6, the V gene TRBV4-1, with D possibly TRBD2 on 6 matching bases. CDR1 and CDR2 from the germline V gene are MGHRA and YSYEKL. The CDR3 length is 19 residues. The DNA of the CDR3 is TGTGCCAGCAGCCAAGATCAGACTAGTGGGAAAACTGGGGCCAACGTCCTGACTTTC. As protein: CASSQDQTSGKTGANVLTF.

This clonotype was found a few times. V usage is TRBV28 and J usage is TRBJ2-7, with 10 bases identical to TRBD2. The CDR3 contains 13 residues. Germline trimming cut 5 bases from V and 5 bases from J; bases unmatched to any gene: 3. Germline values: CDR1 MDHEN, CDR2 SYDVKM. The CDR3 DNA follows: TGTGCCAGCAGTGGGACTAGCGCCCACGAGCAGTACTTC. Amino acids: CASSGTSAHEQYF. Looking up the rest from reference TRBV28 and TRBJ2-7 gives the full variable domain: DVKVTQSSRYLVKRTGEKVFLECVQDMDHENMFWYRQDPGLGLRLIYFSYDVKMKEKGDIPEGYSVSREKKERFSLILESASTNQTSMYLCASSGTSAHEQYFGPGTRLTVT.

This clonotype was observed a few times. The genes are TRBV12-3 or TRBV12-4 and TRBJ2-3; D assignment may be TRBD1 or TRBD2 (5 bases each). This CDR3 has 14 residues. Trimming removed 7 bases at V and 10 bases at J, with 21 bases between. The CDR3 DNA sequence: TGTGCCAGCAACCACCGGGACGGTCGCTTTCCGCAGTATTTT. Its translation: CASNHRDGRFPQYF.

The CDR3 loop is CASSPTTDPKNIQYF. The DNA for the CDR3 is TGTGCCAGCAGTCCGACAACGGATCCCAAAAACATTCAGTACTTC. The chain joins TRBV11-2 to TRBJ2-4; D gene uncertain. The CDR3 extends over 15 amino acids. Germline V gene data show CDR1 as SGHAT and CDR2 as FQNNGV. V lost 6 bases to trimming and J lost 2 bases, with 14 bases between them.

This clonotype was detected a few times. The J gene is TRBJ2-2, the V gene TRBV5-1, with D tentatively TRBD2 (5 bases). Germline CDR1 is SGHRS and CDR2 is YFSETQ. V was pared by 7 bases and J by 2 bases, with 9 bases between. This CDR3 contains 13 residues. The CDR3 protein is CASGSPNTGELFF. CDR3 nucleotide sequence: TGCGCCAGCGGGAGTCCCAACACCGGGGAGCTGTTTTTT.

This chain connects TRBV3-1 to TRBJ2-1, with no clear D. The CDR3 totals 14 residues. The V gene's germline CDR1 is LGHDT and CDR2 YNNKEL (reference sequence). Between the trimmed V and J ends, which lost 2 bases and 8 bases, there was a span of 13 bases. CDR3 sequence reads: CASSQPSVGYEQFF. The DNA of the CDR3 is TGTGCCAGCAGCCAACCCTCTGTGGGTTATGAGCAGTTCTTC.

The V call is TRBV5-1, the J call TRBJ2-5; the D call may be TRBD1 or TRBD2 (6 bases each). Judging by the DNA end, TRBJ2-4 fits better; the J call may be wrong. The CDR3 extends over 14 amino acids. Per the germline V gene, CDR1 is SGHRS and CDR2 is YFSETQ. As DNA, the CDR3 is TGCGCCAGCAGCTTTTCCAACAGGGAGGACATTCAGTACTTC. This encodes CASSFSNREDIQYF.

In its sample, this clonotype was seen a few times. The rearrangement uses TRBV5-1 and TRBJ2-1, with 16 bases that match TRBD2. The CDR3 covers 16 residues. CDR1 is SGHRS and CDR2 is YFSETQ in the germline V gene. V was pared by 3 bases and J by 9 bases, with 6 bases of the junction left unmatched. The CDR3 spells CASSSGTSGRAGEQFF. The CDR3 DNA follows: TGCGCCAGCAGCTCCGGGACTAGCGGGAGGGCGGGTGAGCAGTTCTTC.

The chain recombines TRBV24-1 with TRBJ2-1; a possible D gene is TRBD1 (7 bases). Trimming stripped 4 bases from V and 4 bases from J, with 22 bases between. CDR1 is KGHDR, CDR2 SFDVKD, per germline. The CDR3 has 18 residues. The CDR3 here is CATSDSGRQGLNYNEQFF. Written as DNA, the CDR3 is TGTGCCACCAGTGACTCCGGGCGACAGGGACTTAATTACAATGAGCAGTTCTTC.

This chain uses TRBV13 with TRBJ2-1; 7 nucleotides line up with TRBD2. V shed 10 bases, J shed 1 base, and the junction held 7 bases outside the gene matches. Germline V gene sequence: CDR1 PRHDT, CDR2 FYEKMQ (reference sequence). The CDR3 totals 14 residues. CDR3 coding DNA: TGTGCCACCCGGACGGGGGGTTCCTACAATGAGCAGTTCTTC. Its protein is CATRTGGSYNEQFF.

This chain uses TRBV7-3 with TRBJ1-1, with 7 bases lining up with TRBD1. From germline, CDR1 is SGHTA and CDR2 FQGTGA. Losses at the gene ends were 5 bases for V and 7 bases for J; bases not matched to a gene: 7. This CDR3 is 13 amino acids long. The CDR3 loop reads CASSADRVNEAFF. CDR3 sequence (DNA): TGTGCCAGCAGCGCCGACAGGGTGAATGAAGCTTTCTTT.

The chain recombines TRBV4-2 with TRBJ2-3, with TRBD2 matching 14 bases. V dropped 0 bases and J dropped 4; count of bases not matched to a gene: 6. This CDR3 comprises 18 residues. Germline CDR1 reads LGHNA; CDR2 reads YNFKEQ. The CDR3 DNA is TGTGCCAGCAGCCAAGAGCCGGGGACTAGCGGGAGTGCAGATACGCAGTATTTT. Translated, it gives CASSQEPGTSGSADTQYF.

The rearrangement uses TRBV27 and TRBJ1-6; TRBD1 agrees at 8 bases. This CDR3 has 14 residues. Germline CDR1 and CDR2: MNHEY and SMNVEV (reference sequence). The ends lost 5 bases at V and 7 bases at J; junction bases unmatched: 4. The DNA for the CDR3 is TGTGCCAGCAGTCCCCGGGACAGGAATTCACCCCTCCACTTT. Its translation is CASSPRDRNSPLHF.

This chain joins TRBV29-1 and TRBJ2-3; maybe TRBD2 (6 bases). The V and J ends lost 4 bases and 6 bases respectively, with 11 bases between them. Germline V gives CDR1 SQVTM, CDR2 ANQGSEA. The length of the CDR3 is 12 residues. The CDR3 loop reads CSVGAGGDTQYF. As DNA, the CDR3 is TGCAGCGTTGGAGCAGGAGGGGATACGCAGTATTTT.

CDR3 sequence (DNA): TGTGCCAGCAGTGCGGTTGGGCAAGGAGACACTGAAGCTTTCTTT. Its protein product is CASSAVGQGDTEAFF. V gene TRBV2 combines with J gene TRBJ1-1, with D unclear. Deletions cut 4 bases from V and 3 bases from J, with 15 bases between. This CDR3 has 15 amino acids. Looked up from germline, CDR1 is SNHLY and CDR2 is FYNNEI.

The CDR3 nucleotides are TGTGCCAGCAGTTTAGTACTGGACTGCGAGCAGTACTTC. Amino acid sequence: CASSLVLDCEQYF. V usage is TRBV28 and J usage is TRBJ2-4, with D tentatively TRBD2 (5 bases). The closer fit of TRBJ2-7 to the DNA end suggests the J call may be wrong. The CDR3 has 13 residues. Germline V gives CDR1 MDHEN, CDR2 SYDVKM.

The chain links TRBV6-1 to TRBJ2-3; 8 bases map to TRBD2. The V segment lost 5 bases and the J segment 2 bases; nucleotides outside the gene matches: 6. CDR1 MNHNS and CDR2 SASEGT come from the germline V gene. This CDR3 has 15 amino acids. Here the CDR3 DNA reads TGTGCCAGCAGTCCAGCGGGAGTTCTCACAGATACGCAGTATTTT. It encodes CASSPAGVLTDTQYF.

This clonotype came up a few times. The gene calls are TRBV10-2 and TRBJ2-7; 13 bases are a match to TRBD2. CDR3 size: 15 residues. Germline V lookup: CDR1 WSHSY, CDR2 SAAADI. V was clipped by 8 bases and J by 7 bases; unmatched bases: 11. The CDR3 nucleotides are TGCGCCAGCGCAAGACTAGCGGGAGGTTCCCATGAGCAGTACTTC. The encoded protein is CASARLAGGSHEQYF.

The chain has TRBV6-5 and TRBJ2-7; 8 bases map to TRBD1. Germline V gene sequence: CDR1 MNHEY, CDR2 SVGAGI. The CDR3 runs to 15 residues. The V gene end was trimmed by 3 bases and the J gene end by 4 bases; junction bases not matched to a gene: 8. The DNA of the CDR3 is TGTGCCAGCAGTTATAGGGCCAGGGGGCTATACGAGCAGTACTTC. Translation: CASSYRARGLYEQYF.

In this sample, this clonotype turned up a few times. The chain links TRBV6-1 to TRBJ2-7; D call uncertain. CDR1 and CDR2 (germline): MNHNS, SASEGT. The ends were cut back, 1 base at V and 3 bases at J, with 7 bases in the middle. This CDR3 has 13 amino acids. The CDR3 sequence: CASSEGTLYEQYF. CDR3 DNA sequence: TGTGCCAGCAGTGAAGGCACCCTCTACGAGCAGTACTTC.

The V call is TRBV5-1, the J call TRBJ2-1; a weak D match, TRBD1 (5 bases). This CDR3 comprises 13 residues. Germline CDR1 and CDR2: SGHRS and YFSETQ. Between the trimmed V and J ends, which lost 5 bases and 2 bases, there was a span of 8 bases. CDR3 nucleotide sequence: TGCGCCAGCAGACAGGTTCCCTACAATGAGCAGTTCTTC. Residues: CASRQVPYNEQFF.

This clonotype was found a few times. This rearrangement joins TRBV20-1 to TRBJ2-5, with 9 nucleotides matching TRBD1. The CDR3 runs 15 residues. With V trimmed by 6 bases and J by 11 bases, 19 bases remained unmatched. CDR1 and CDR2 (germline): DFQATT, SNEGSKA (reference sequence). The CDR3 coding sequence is TGCAGTGCAAGGGACAGGGAGGAACTCATCGGGGAGCAGTACTTC. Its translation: CSARDREELIGEQYF.

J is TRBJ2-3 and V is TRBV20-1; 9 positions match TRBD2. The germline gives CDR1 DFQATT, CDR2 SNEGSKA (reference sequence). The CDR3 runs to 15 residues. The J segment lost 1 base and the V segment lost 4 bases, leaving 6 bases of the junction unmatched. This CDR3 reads CSATRTSAGTDTQYF. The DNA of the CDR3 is TGCAGTGCTACGCGGACTAGCGCTGGCACAGATACGCAGTATTTT.

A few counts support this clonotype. The CDR3 nucleotides are TGTGCCAGCAGTTTAAGGAGGACTAGCGGGAGGGTGGCAGATACGCAGTATTTT. This translates into CASSLRRTSGRVADTQYF. This chain joins TRBV27 and TRBJ2-3, with 15 bases aligning to TRBD2. Germline CDR1 and CDR2: MNHEY and SMNVEV (reference sequence). Germline trimming cut 2 bases from V and 4 bases from J; bases unmatched to any gene: 7. The CDR3 extends over 18 amino acids.

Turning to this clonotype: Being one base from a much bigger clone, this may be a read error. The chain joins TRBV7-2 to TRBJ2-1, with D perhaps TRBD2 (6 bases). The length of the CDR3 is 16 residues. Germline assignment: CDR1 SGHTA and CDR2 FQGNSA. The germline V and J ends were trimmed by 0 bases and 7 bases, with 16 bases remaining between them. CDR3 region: CASSLAGRTLKNEQFF. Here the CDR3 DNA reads TGTGCCAGCAGCTTAGCGGGGAGGACTCTGAAGAATGAGCAGTTCTTC.

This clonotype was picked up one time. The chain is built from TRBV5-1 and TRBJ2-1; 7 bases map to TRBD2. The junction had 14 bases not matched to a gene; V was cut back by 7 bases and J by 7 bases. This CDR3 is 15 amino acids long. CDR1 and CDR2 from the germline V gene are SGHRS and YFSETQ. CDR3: CASGSAGVIENEQFF. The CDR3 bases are TGCGCCAGCGGCAGCGCGGGGGTCATCGAAAATGAGCAGTTCTTC. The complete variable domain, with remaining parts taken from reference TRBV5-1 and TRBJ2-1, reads KAGVTQTPRYLIKTRGQQVTLSCSPISGHRSVSWYQQTPGQGLQFLFEYFSETQRNKGNFPGRFSGRQFSNSRSEMNVSTLELGDSALYLCASGSAGVIENEQFFGPGTRLTVL.

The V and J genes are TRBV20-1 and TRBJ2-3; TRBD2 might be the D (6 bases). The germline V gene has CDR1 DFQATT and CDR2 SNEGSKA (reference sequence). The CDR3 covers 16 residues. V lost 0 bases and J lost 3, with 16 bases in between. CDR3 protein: CSARDFGGWRTDTQYF. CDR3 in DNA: TGCAGTGCTAGAGATTTTGGGGGGTGGAGGACAGATACGCAGTATTTT.

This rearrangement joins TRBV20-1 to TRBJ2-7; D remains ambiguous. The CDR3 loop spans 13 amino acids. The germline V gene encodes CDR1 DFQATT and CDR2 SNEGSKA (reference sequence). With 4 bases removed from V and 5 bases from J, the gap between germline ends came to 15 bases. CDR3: CSATHGTIHEQYF. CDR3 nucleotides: TGCAGTGCTACTCACGGAACAATTCACGAGCAGTACTTC.

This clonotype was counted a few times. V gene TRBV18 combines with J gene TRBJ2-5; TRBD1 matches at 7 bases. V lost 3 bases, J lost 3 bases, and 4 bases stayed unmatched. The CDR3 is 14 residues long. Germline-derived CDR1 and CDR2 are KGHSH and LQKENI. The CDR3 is CASSPVTGEETQYF. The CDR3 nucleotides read TGTGCCAGCTCACCCGTAACAGGGGAAGAGACCCAGTACTTC.

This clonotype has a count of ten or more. Here the CDR3 reads CASSHGLAGGQETQYF. The CDR3 DNA reads as TGTGCCAGCAGCCACGGACTAGCGGGAGGGCAAGAGACCCAGTACTTC. The chain links TRBV3-1 to TRBJ2-5; 15 nucleotides line up with TRBD2. Germline CDR1 LGHDT, CDR2 YNNKEL (reference sequence). J gave up 2 bases and V 3 bases, and 1 base lay outside the gene matches. This CDR3 is built from 16 residues.

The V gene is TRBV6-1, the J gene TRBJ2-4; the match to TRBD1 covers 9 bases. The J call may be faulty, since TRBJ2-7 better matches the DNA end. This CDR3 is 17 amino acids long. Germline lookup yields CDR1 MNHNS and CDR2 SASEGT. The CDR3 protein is CASKPGQGGLAAYEQYF. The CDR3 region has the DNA TGTGCCAGCAAACCGGGACAGGGTGGGCTAGCGGCCTACGAGCAGTACTTC.

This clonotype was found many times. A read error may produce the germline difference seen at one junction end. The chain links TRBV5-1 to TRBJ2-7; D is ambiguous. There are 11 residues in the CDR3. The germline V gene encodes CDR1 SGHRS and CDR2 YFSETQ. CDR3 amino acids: CASSLVYEQYF. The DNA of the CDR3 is TGTGCCAGCAGCTTAGTCTACGAGCAGTACTTC.